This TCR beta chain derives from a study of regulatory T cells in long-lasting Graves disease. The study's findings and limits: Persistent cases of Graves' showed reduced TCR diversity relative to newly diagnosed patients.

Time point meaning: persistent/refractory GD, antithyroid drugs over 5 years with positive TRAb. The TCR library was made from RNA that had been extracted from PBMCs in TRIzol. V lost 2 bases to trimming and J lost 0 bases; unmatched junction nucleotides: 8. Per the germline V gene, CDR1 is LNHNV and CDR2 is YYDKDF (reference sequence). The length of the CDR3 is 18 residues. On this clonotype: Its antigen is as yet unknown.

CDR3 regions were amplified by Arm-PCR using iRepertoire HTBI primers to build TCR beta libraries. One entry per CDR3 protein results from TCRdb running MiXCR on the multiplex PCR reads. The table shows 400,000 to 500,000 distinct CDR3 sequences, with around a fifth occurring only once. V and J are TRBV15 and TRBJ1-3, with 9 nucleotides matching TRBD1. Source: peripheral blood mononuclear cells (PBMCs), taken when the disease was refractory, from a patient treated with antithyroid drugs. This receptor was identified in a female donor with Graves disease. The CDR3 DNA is TGTGCCACCAGCAGAAACCGGGACAGGGTCTACTCTGGAAACACCATATATTTT. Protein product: CATSRNRDRVYSGNTIYF.